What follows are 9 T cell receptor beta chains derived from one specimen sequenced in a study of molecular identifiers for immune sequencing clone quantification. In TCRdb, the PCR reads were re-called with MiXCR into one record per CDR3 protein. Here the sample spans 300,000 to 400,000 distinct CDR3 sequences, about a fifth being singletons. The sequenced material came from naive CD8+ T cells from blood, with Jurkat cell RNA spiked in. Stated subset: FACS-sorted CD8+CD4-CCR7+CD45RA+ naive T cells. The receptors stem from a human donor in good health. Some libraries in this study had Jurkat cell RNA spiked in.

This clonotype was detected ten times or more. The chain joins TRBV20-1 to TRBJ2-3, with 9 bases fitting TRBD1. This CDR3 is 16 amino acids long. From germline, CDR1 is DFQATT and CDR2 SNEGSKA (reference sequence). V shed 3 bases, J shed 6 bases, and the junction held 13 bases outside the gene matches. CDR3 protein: CSASLMDRGPTDTQYF. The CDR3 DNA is TGCAGTGCTAGTCTGATGGACAGGGGACCCACCGATACGCAGTATTTT.

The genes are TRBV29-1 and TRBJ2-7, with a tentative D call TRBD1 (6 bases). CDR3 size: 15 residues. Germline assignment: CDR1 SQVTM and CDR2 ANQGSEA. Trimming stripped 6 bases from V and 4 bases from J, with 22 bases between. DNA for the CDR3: TGCAGCGTGCAAGGCCCCGGGACAACCTTATACGAGCAGTACTTC. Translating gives CSVQGPGTTLYEQYF.

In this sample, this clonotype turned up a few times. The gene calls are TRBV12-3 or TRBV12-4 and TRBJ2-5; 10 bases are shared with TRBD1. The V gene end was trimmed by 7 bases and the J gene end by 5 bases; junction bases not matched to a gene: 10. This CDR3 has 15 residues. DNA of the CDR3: TGTGCCAGCACCCAGGGACAGGGGCTGCAGGAGACCCAGTACTTC. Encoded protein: CASTQGQGLQETQYF.

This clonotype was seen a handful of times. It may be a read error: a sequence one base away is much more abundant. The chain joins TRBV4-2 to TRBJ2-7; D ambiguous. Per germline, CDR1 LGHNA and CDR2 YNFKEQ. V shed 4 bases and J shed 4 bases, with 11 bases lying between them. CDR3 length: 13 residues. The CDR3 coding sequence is TGTGCCAGCAGCCCAAGGGCCCGTTACGAGCAGTACTTC. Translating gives CASSPRARYEQYF.

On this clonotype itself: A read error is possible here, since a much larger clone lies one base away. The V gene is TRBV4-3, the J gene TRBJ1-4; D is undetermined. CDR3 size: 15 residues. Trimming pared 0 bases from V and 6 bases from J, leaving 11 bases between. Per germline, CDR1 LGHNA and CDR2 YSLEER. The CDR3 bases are TGCGCCAGCAGCCAAGATGGGCAGACTCATGAAAAACTGTTTTTT. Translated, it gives CASSQDGQTHEKLFF.

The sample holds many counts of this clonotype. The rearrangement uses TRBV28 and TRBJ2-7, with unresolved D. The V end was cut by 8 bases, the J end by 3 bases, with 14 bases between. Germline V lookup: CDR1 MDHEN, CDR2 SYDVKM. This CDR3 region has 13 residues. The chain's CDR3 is CASRPSGIYEQYF. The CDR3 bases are TGTGCCAGCCGACCATCGGGCATCTACGAGCAGTACTTC.

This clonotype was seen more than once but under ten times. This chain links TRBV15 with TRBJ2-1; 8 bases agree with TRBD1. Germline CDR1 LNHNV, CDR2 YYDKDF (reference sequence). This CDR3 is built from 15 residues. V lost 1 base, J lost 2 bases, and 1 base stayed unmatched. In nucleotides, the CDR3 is TGTGCCACCAGCAGAGGGACAGGGACCTACAATGAGCAGTTCTTC. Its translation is CATSRGTGTYNEQFF.

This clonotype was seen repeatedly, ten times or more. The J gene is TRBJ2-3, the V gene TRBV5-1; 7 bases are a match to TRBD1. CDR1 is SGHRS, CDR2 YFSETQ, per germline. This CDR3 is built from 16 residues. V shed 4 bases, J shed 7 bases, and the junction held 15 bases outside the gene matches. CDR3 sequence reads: CASSIEPGQSFNTQYF. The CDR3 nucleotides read TGCGCCAGCAGCATTGAACCGGGACAGAGCTTTAATACGCAGTATTTT.

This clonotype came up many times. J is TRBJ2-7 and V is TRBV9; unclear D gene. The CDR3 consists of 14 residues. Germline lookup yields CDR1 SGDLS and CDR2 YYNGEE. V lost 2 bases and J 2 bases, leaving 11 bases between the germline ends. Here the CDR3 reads CASSVRSDPYEQYF. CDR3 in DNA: TGTGCCAGCAGCGTCCGGTCTGATCCCTACGAGCAGTACTTC. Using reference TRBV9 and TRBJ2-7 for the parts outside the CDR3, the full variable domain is DSGVTQTPKHLITATGQRVTLRCSPRSGDLSVYWYQQSLDQGLQFLIQYYNGEERAKGNILERFSAQQFPDLHSELNLSSLELGDSALYFCASSVRSDPYEQYFGPGTRLTVT.